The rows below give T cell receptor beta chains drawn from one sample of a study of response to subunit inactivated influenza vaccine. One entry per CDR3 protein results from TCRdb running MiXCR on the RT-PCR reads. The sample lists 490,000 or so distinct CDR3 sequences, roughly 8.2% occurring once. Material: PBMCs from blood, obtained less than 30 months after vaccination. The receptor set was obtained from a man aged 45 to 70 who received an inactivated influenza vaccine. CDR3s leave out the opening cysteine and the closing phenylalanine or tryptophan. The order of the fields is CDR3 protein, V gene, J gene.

CDR3 protein: ASSDRDRNTGELF
V gene: TRBV19
J gene: TRBJ2-2

CDR3 protein: ASSLLRTSGRAGELF
V gene: TRBV28
J gene: TRBJ2-2

CDR3 protein: ASSFLSFVGETQY
V gene: TRBV7-9
J gene: TRBJ2-5

CDR3 protein: ASSEVGANTEAF
V gene: TRBV6-1
J gene: TRBJ1-1

CDR3 protein: ASSPETGVYEQY
V gene: TRBV18
J gene: TRBJ2-7

CDR3 protein: SARRGNSYEQY
V gene: TRBV20-1
J gene: TRBJ2-7

CDR3 protein: ASSLSPDRRYEQY
V gene: TRBV27
J gene: TRBJ2-7

CDR3 protein: ARQGTGELF
V gene: TRBV19
J gene: TRBJ2-2

CDR3 protein: ASSPLGRGYNQPRH
V gene: TRBV7-2
J gene: TRBJ1-5

CDR3 protein: AISGPAGNEQF
V gene: TRBV10-3
J gene: TRBJ2-1

CDR3 protein: SARDLSLNTEAF
V gene: TRBV20-1
J gene: TRBJ1-1

CDR3 protein: SAPKRLATAGLDGQF
V gene: TRBV20-1
J gene: TRBJ2-1

CDR3 protein: ASRETTGTSETQY
V gene: TRBV6-1
J gene: TRBJ2-5

CDR3 protein: ASRSTSFLEF
V gene: TRBV12-3/TRBV12-4
J gene: TRBJ2-1

CDR3 protein: ASSLTGTVYGYT
V gene: TRBV7-2
J gene: TRBJ1-2

CDR3 protein: ASSFGGYSEQF
V gene: TRBV11-2
J gene: TRBJ2-1

CDR3 protein: ASHASGFSYEQY
V gene: TRBV9
J gene: TRBJ2-7

CDR3 protein: ASSQGVLAVLYEQY
V gene: TRBV4-2
J gene: TRBJ2-7

CDR3 protein: ASSQTGLAGVHEQY
V gene: TRBV27
J gene: TRBJ2-7

CDR3 protein: AIRETGSEEKLF
V gene: TRBV10-3
J gene: TRBJ1-4

CDR3 protein: ASSLAPGGTGELF
V gene: TRBV12-3/TRBV12-4
J gene: TRBJ2-2